Presented here are 10 T cell receptor beta chains from one specimen sequenced in a study of T cell repertoires in cytomegalovirus infection. One entry per CDR3 protein, called by TCRdb with MiXCR from the reads. The table includes under 300,000 distinct CDR3 sequences, 9% to 15% detected once. The sequencing input was PBMCs. These receptors originate from a human donor in good health (CMV status not recorded). Some clones in this sample may be carry-over from other donors' samples.

There are many counts of this clonotype. The chain recombines TRBV7-9 with TRBJ1-1, with D possibly TRBD1 on 6 matching bases. This CDR3 comprises 16 residues. CDR1 is SEHNR and CDR2 is FQNEAQ in the germline V gene (reference sequence). V gave up 4 bases and J gave up 6 bases, with 21 bases separating them. The CDR3 spells CASSSSGASGYAEAFF. CDR3 DNA: TGTGCCAGCAGCTCCTCAGGGGCGAGCGGGTACGCTGAAGCTTTCTTT.

This clonotype was counted between two and nine times. This chain links TRBV28 with TRBJ2-7; 12 nucleotides line up with TRBD2. V shed 4 bases and J 6 bases; nucleotides not matched to a gene: 7. Germline values: CDR1 MDHEN, CDR2 SYDVKM. The CDR3 extends over 15 amino acids. The CDR3 reads CASSSITSGRFEQYF. CDR3 sequence (DNA): TGTGCCAGCAGTTCTATTACTAGCGGGAGGTTCGAGCAGTACTTC.

V and J are TRBV2 and TRBJ2-5; D is perhaps TRBD1 or TRBD2 (5 bases each). The V gene lost 6 bases and the J gene lost 1 base, with 12 bases spanning the gap. The CDR3 has 14 amino acids. Germline V gene sequence: CDR1 SNHLY, CDR2 FYNNEI. The CDR3 nucleotides read TGTGCCAGCAGACATGGGACGGCCCAAGAGACCCAGTACTTC. Translating it yields CASRHGTAQETQYF.

This clonotype was counted ten times or more. This chain joins TRBV19 and TRBJ2-7; D is possibly TRBD1 or TRBD2 (5 bases each). Germline V gene data show CDR1 as LNHDA and CDR2 as SQIVND (reference sequence). The V gene lost 3 bases and the J gene lost 4 bases, with 7 bases spanning the gap. The length of the CDR3 is 12 residues. CDR3: CASSMGVYEQYF. Here the CDR3 DNA reads TGTGCCAGTAGTATGGGGGTTTACGAGCAGTACTTC.

V is TRBV19 and J is TRBJ1-1, with D hard to call. Germline-derived CDR1 and CDR2 are LNHDA and SQIVND (reference sequence). CDR3 length: 15 residues. Trimming pared 3 bases from V and 1 base from J, leaving 12 bases between. This CDR3 reads CASSIGGTRNTEAFF. The CDR3, as DNA: TGTGCCAGTAGTATTGGAGGAACAAGGAACACTGAAGCTTTCTTT.

This clonotype was seen repeatedly, ten times or more. V is TRBV7-2 and J is TRBJ2-7; possibly TRBD1 for D (6 bases). With 5 bases removed from V and 2 bases from J, the gap between germline ends came to 16 bases. The CDR3 totals 15 residues. In germline, CDR1 is SGHTA, CDR2 FQGNSA. In nucleotides, the CDR3 is TGTGCCAGCAGCATACGCAGGGGCGAACCCTACGAGCAGTACTTC. It encodes CASSIRRGEPYEQYF.

This clonotype was counted ten times or more. The J gene is TRBJ1-1, the V gene TRBV7-2; no definite D call. Germline-derived CDR1 and CDR2 are SGHTA and FQGNSA. Trimming left V 2 bases short and J 3 bases short, with 10 bases between. CDR3 length: 14 amino acids. The CDR3 spells CASSLRVRDTEAFF. CDR3 in DNA: TGTGCCAGCAGCTTACGGGTGAGGGACACTGAAGCTTTCTTT.

This clonotype was detected many times. V is TRBV28 and J is TRBJ1-2; TRBD1 matches at 8 bases. With V trimmed by 6 bases and J by 4 bases, 10 bases remained unmatched. The CDR3 consists of 15 residues. The germline V gene has CDR1 MDHEN and CDR2 SYDVKM. This chain's CDR3 is CASRRTGGIAYGYTF. The CDR3 DNA is TGTGCCAGCAGGCGTACAGGGGGAATCGCCTATGGCTACACCTTC.

This clonotype was seen at least ten times. V gene TRBV14 combines with J gene TRBJ1-2; no definite D call. The germline V gene encodes CDR1 SGHDN and CDR2 FVKESK. This CDR3 has 18 amino acids. V lost 0 bases and J lost 5, with 22 bases in between. For the CDR3, the DNA is TGTGCCAGCAGCCAAGATACGTCGGATCCCCAAGCCGAATATGGCTACACCTTC. Its translation: CASSQDTSDPQAEYGYTF.

This clonotype was seen many times. This chain connects TRBV20-1 to TRBJ2-2; 11 bases map to TRBD2. Germline V gene data show CDR1 as DFQATT and CDR2 as SNEGSKA (reference sequence). The CDR3 contains 15 residues. Trimming at V came to 6 bases and at J to 5 bases, leaving 8 bases not matched to a gene. Here the CDR3 reads CSASLAGGQTGELFF. CDR3 in DNA: TGCAGTGCCAGCCTAGCGGGGGGTCAAACCGGGGAGCTGTTTTTT.